The rows below give T cell receptor beta chains drawn from one sample of a study of identifying expanded T cells in peripheral blood. Assay used: immunoSEQ multiplex PCR; TCRdb lists only in-frame clones, some missing. Of about 78,000 clones listed, roughly 81% are singletons. Material for sequencing was blood. These receptors were collected from a person aged 18 to 75 in good health. Both conserved end residues are part of each CDR3. D genes are given only for firm matches. Only part of the rows carry a size: once, few, many, or a class if the clone is expanded.

>TRBJ2-7|TRBV7-9|NA|NA
TGTGCCAGCAGCTTAGAGGAATACGAGCAGTACTTC
CASSLEEYEQYF
>TRBJ1-2|TRBV28|TRBD1|NA
TGTGCCAGCAGTTTAGTCCAGGGGGCCTACGGCTACACCTTC
CASSLVQGAYGYTF
>TRBJ2-3|TRBV7-3|TRBD2|NA
TGTGCCAGCAGCCAATCACTAGCGGTCACAGATACGCAGTATTTT
CASSQSLAVTDTQYF
>TRBJ2-7|TRBV28|NA|NA
TGTGCCAGCAGTCCGCCGAGGGACTTCTCCTACGAGCAGTACTTC
CASSPPRDFSYEQYF
>TRBJ2-4|TRBV7-2|NA|NA
TGTGCCAGCAGCTCCGAAAACTCGAACATTCAGTACTTC
CASSSENSNIQYF
>TRBJ2-2|TRBV5-5|TRBD2|NA
TGTGCCAGCAGCCCACTAGCGGGAGATGCCGGGGAGCTGTTTTTT
CASSPLAGDAGELFF
>TRBJ2-3|TRBV2|TRBD1|NA
TGTGCCAGCAGCAGGGGGCTAGGATCAGATACGCAGTATTTT
CASSRGLGSDTQYF
>TRBJ1-1|TRBV6-5|NA|NA
TGTGCCAGCAGTTCGCCGCGGGCCACTGAAGCTTTCTTT
CASSSPRATEAFF
>TRBJ1-1|TRBV11-1|NA|NA
TGTGCCAGCAGCTCCATGGGGGGGAACACTGAAGCTTTCTTT
CASSSMGGNTEAFF
>TRBJ1-5|TRBV28|NA|NA
TGTGCCAGCAGTTTGGACGGACGGGGGGAGTCCCAGCATTTT
CASSLDGRGESQHF
>TRBJ2-7|TRBV7-2|TRBD2|NA
TGTGCCAGCAGCTTAGCCCCCCTAGCGGGAAGCTACGAGCAGTACTTC
CASSLAPLAGSYEQYF
>TRBJ2-2|TRBV21-1|NA|NA
TGTGCCAGCAGCAATCATCGAGACACCCATGGGGACACCGGGGAGCTGTTTTTT
CASSNHRDTHGDTGELFF
>TRBJ2-5|TRBV19|TRBD2|NA
TGTGCCAGTTCTCCCACTAGCGTACAAGAGACCCAGTACTTC
CASSPTSVQETQYF
>TRBJ1-1|TRBV7-2|NA|NA
TGTGCCAGCAGCATCTCGACCGACAGAACTGAAGCTTTCTTT
CASSISTDRTEAFF
>TRBJ1-2|TRBV7-2|TRBD1|NA
TGTGCCAGCAGCTTAGCCGGGACAGGGATTAGTGGCTACACCTTC
CASSLAGTGISGYTF
>TRBJ2-1|TRBV6-6|NA|NA
TGTGCCAGTACTCCGGGAGACCTCTCCTACAATGAGCAGTTCTTC
CASTPGDLSYNEQFF
>TRBJ2-5|TRBV6-5|TRBD1|NA
TGTGCCAGCAGTTACTCACAGGGGGCTCCGGAGACCCAGTACTTC
CASSYSQGAPETQYF
>TRBJ2-5|TRBV19|NA|NA
TGTGCCAGTAGTATGAGGCAGACCCAAGAGACCCAGTACTTC
CASSMRQTQETQYF
>TRBJ1-2|TRBV6-6|TRBD1|NA
TGTGCCAGCAGTTACACTACAGGGGACTACAGCTATGGCTACACCTTC
CASSYTTGDYSYGYTF
>TRBJ2-7|TRBV27|NA|NA
TGTGCCAGCAGTTATAGGGAAAACCCCTACGAGCAGTACTTC
CASSYRENPYEQYF
>TRBJ2-5|TRBV28|NA|few
TGTGCCAGCAGCCTAGGCGTGGGGCGCCAAGAGACCCAGTACTTC
CASSLGVGRQETQYF
>TRBJ2-7|TRBV29-1|TRBD2|NA
TGCAGCGTTGAGCGGGAGTACGAGCAGTACTTC
CSVEREYEQYF
>TRBJ2-7|TRBV2|NA|NA
TGTGCCAGCAGTGTTTCACTGGGTACCGGGACACCATCCTACGAGCAGTACTTC
CASSVSLGTGTPSYEQYF
>TRBJ1-1|TRBV7-8|TRBD1|few
TGTGCCAGCAGCTTAAGGGACAGGGGGAGCAACACTGAAGCTTTCTTT
CASSLRDRGSNTEAFF
>TRBJ2-2|TRBV9|TRBD2|NA
TGTGCCAGCAGCCTTAGCGGGAGGGTGAACACCGGGGAGCTGTTTTTT
CASSLSGRVNTGELFF
>TRBJ2-2|TRBV19|NA|NA
TGTGCCAGTAGTACCCCCCAGGGTAGTAGGGAGCTGTTTTTT
CASSTPQGSRELFF
>TRBJ2-3|TRBV9|TRBD1|NA
TGTGCCAGCAGCGGGGACAGTAGCACAGATACGCAGTATTTT
CASSGDSSTDTQYF
>TRBJ1-1|TRBV4-1|TRBD1|NA
TGCGCCAGCAGCCAGAGGACAGGGGGCATCGTTAGTGAAGCTTTCTTT
CASSQRTGGIVSEAFF
>TRBJ1-5|TRBV7-2|NA|NA
TGTGCCAGCAGCTTAGCGGGTGATAGCAATCAGCCCCAGCATTTT
CASSLAGDSNQPQHF
>TRBJ1-4|TRBV5-8|NA|few
TGTGCCAGCAGATCCCGACAGTTGGGTGAAAAACTGTTTTTT
CASRSRQLGEKLFF
>TRBJ2-1|TRBV5-4|NA|NA
TGTGCCAGCAGCTTGGAGGCTAGCTCCTACAATGAGCAGTTCTTC
CASSLEASSYNEQFF
>TRBJ1-1|TRBV28|NA|NA
TGTGCCAGCAGCTCTGTGGCGAACACTGAAGCTTTCTTT
CASSSVANTEAFF
>TRBJ1-4|TRBV5-1|NA|NA
TGCGCCAGCAGCCTTTCAGGGGTAACTAATGAAAAACTGTTTTTT
CASSLSGVTNEKLFF
>TRBJ1-2|TRBV2|NA|NA
TGTGCCAGCGGACGACGGGGGGAGGCTGGCTACACCTTC
CASGRRGEAGYTF
>TRBJ2-5|TRBV9|TRBD2|NA
TGTGCCAGCAGCGTTGGCAGCGGGGGAGAGACCCAGTACTTC
CASSVGSGGETQYF
>TRBJ2-2|TRBV29-1|TRBD2|few
TGCAGCGGGGCTGGACTAGCCACCACCGGGGAGCTGTTTTTT
CSGAGLATTGELFF
>TRBJ2-2|TRBV2|TRBD1|NA
TGTGCCAGCAGTGAAGCCACAGGGGGCGCGGGCGGGGAGCTGTTTTTT
CASSEATGGAGGELFF
>TRBJ2-2|TRBV7-9|NA|NA
TGTGCCAGCAGGCGCGATAGCGGGAACACCGGGGAGCTGTTTTTT
CASRRDSGNTGELFF